This entry describes one T cell receptor (beta chain). The antigen remains unidentified. This sample is part of a study of cytomegalovirus exposure and HLA in healthy donors. Study observations and caveats: Cytomegalovirus status, reportedly, was diagnosed with high specificity and sensitivity by the classifier.

The germline gives CDR1 SNHLY, CDR2 FYNNEI. V gave up 0 bases and J gave up 7 bases; unmatched junction bases: 3. The CDR3 consists of 15 residues. PCR employed 60 Vbeta and 13 Jbeta primers. The assay was immunoSEQ multiplex PCR, and TCRdb's table has in-frame clones only and misses some. The sample holds around 100,000 clones, 76% seen once. V is TRBV2 and J is TRBJ1-6, with TRBD1 identical over 7 bases. Specimen: PBMCs. This clonotype originated in an older woman in good health and CMV-seropositive. Here the CDR3 reads CASSEAGQRNSPLHF. DNA for the CDR3: TGTGCCAGCAGTGAAGCGGGACAGAGAAATTCACCCCTCCACTTT.